The 15 T cell receptor beta chains below all came from one sample that was sequenced in a study of blood T cell repertoires in COVID-19. TCRdb's table, derived via immunoSEQ multiplex PCR, lists solely in-frame clones and lacks some. Of some 99,000 clones in the sample, around nine tenths were seen once. The sample was peripheral blood. The receptors here all came from a man in his 70s with acute or convalescent COVID-19.

The chain is built from TRBV3-1 (or the pseudogene TRBV3-2) and TRBJ1-2; possibly TRBD1 for D (5 bases). This CDR3 comprises 14 residues. V lost 4 bases to trimming and J lost 4 bases, with 13 bases between them. Looked up from germline, CDR1 is LGHDT and CDR2 is YNNKEL (reference sequence). The CDR3 DNA reads as TGTGCCAGCAGCCGCACACAGGCCGGCTATGGCTACACCTTC. As protein: CASSRTQAGYGYTF.

CDR3 bases: TGTGCCAGCAGAACGAATGGCGAAGCTTTCTTT. Translated, it gives CASRTNGEAFF. V usage is TRBV6-5 and J usage is TRBJ1-1; D is undetermined. This CDR3 contains 11 residues. CDR1 and CDR2 (germline): MNHEY, SVGAGI. V dropped 6 bases and J dropped 8 bases, with 10 bases sitting between them.

This clone was observed a handful of times. The chain recombines TRBV7-9 with TRBJ1-1, with TRBD1 matching over 11 bases. CDR3 length: 14 residues. From germline, CDR1 is SEHNR and CDR2 FQNEAQ (reference sequence). The trim removed 5 bases at V and 2 bases at J, leaving 1 base unmatched. For the CDR3, the DNA is TGTGCCAGCAGCCGGACAGGGGGCAACACTGAAGCTTTCTTT. It yields the protein CASSRTGGNTEAFF. Full variable domain (remainder filled in from reference TRBV7-9 and TRBJ1-1): DTGVSQNPRHKITKRGQNVTFRCDPISEHNRLYWYRQTLGQGPEFLTYFQNEAQLEKSRLLSDRFSAERPKGSFSTLEIQRTEQGDSAMYLCASSRTGGNTEAFFGQGTRLTVV.

This clone was observed once. The J gene is TRBJ1-5, the V gene TRBV28; TRBD1 matches 7 bases. In germline, CDR1 is MDHEN, CDR2 SYDVKM. The CDR3 contains 17 residues. V shed 5 bases, J shed 1 base, and the junction held 11 bases outside the gene matches. The CDR3 reads CASSLRRGQGSNQPQHF. The CDR3 DNA reads TGTGCCAGCAGTCTACGGAGGGGGCAGGGAAGCAATCAGCCCCAGCATTTT.

The chain has TRBV24-1 and TRBJ2-2; no reliable D call. V lost 4 bases and J 7 bases, leaving 9 bases between the germline ends. The CDR3 is 13 amino acids. Germline CDR1 KGHDR, CDR2 SFDVKD. The DNA of the CDR3 is TGTGCCACCAGTGACCATTTACTCGGGGAGCTGTTTTTT. The encoded protein is CATSDHLLGELFF.

To note about this clone: The limits of the CDR3 on the DNA are not certain, so only TCRdb's listed CDR3 is given. The chain employs TRBV5-6 and TRBJ1-1. Counting both end residues, the CDR3 totals 13 amino acids. CDR1 is SGHDT and CDR2 is YYEEEE in the germline V gene. This CDR3 is CASSFLWETEAFF.

The chain combines TRBV7-8 with TRBJ2-7, with D possibly TRBD2 on 6 matching bases. The CDR3 totals 15 residues. Trimming left V 6 bases short and J 0 bases short, with 15 bases between. CDR1 SGHVS and CDR2 FQNEAQ come from the germline V gene. CDR3 loop: CASSPGLPTSYEQYV. CDR3 DNA: TGTGCCAGCAGTCCGGGACTCCCAACCTCCTACGAGCAGTACGTC.

The chain recombines TRBV6-5 with TRBJ1-1; TRBD1 might be the D (6 bases). V shed 0 bases and J shed 1 base, with 9 bases lying between them. This CDR3 is built from 15 residues. Germline V CDR1 and CDR2: MNHEY, SVGAGI. The DNA for the CDR3 is TGTGCCAGCAGTTACTCCCGGACAGCGAACACTGAAGCTTTCTTT. Residues: CASSYSRTANTEAFF.

This clone was counted only a few times. CDR3 bases: TGTGCCAGCAGCTCTAACAGGAATCAGCCCCAGCATTTT. This sequence encodes CASSSNRNQPQHF. The rearrangement uses TRBV6-5 and TRBJ1-5, with D perhaps TRBD1 (5 bases). The germline V gene encodes CDR1 MNHEY and CDR2 SVGAGI. The length of the CDR3 is 13 residues. Trimming shortened V by 6 bases and J by 4 bases, and 10 bases separated the two germline ends.

The chain is built from TRBV27 and TRBJ2-1; 10 nucleotides agree with TRBD2. CDR3 length equals 15 residues. V lost 4 bases to trimming and J lost 4 bases; unmatched junction nucleotides: 4. The germline V gene has CDR1 MNHEY and CDR2 SMNVEV (reference sequence). CDR3 region: CASSSLAGVYNEQFF. The CDR3 region has the DNA TGTGCCAGCAGTTCTCTAGCGGGGGTTTACAATGAGCAGTTCTTC.

The genes are TRBV6-6 and TRBJ2-1, with D possibly being TRBD2 (7 bases). Germline V gene sequence: CDR1 MNHNY, CDR2 SVGAGI (reference sequence). The CDR3 totals 16 residues. V lost 2 bases and J 1 base, leaving 12 bases between the germline ends. CDR3: CASSYGGAGSYNEQFF. Here the CDR3 DNA reads TGTGCCAGCAGTTACGGGGGGGCAGGGTCCTACAATGAGCAGTTCTTC.

This clone was seen a few times. The J gene is TRBJ1-2, the V gene TRBV6-5, with D unresolved. Trimming took 2 bases from V and 4 from J, leaving 11 bases between them. Germline CDR1 is MNHEY and CDR2 is SVGAGI. The CDR3 totals 14 residues. CDR3 bases: TGTGCCAGCAGTTACGCGGGCGGAGGCTATGGCTACACCTTC. Translated, it gives CASSYAGGGYGYTF.

This chain uses TRBV6-5 with TRBJ2-7; a weak D match, TRBD2 (6 bases). Trimming took 6 bases from V and 2 from J, leaving 14 bases between them. Germline V lookup: CDR1 MNHEY, CDR2 SVGAGI. The CDR3 totals 14 residues. In nucleotides, the CDR3 is TGTGCCAGCAGAATCGGGACTCAGACCTACGAGCAGTACTTC. The encoded protein is CASRIGTQTYEQYF.

V gene TRBV6-5 combines with J gene TRBJ1-5, with D perhaps TRBD1 (6 bases). Trimming shortened V by 5 bases and J by 2 bases, and 10 bases separated the two germline ends. Germline CDR1 MNHEY, CDR2 SVGAGI. CDR3 length: 14 amino acids. The CDR3 DNA reads as TGTGCCAGCAGTAGAGCAGGGGGCAATCAGCCCCAGCATTTT. It codes for CASSRAGGNQPQHF.

The genes are TRBV11-1 and TRBJ2-2, with TRBD2 matching 8 bases. The CDR3 contains 15 residues. Losses at the gene ends were 3 bases for V and 2 bases for J; bases not matched to a gene: 2. Germline V lookup: CDR1 SGHAT, CDR2 FQDESV (reference sequence). The CDR3 here is CASSFTSGNTGELFF. The CDR3 coding sequence is TGTGCCAGCAGCTTTACTAGCGGCAACACCGGGGAGCTGTTTTTT.